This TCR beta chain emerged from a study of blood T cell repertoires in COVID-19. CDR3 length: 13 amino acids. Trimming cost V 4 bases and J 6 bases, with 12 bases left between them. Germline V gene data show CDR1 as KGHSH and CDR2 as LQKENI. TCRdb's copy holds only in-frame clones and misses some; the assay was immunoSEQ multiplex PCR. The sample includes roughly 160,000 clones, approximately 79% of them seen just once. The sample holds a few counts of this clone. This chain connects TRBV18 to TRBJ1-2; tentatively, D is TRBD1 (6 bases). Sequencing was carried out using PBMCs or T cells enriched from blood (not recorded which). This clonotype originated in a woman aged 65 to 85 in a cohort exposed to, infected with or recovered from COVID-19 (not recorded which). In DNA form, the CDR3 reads TGTGCCAGCTCACGTTCGGCAGGGGATGGCTACACCTTC. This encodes CASSRSAGDGYTF.